Listed below are T cell receptor beta chains from one sample, sequenced in a study of CD8 T cells in Susac syndrome. Via MiXCR, TCRdb re-called the immunoSEQ multiplex PCR reads, giving one row per CDR3 protein. The sample has 100,000 to 150,000 distinct CDR3 sequences, about 95% seen once. Material for sequencing was CD4+ T cells from PBMCs. Receptors originate from a human donor in good health. Both conserved end residues are trimmed from each CDR3.

j_call v_call cdr3_length cdr3_aa
TRBJ1-3 TRBV29-1 10 SVVISGNTIY
TRBJ1-5 TRBV10-3 13 AISGQAGDNQPQH
TRBJ1-1 TRBV5-1 14 ASSLVGGQLYTEAF
TRBJ2-1 TRBV7-9 12 ASSLASADNEQF
TRBJ1-2 TRBV5-1 12 ASSWRGLDGGYT
TRBJ1-1 TRBV29-1 8 SGSNTEAF
TRBJ1-1 TRBV7-2 12 ASRLQGRRTEAF
TRBJ2-5 TRBV29-1 10 SVSSGQETQY
TRBJ2-5 TRBV5-1 13 ASSLLGQGGETQY
TRBJ2-3 TRBV12-3/TRBV12-4 11 ASSLATVDTQY
TRBJ1-2 TRBV2 13 ASSEGQGAIYGYT
TRBJ1-4 TRBV5-1 13 ASSLYGHGNEKLF
TRBJ2-7 TRBV19 11 ASSLTGGGEQY
TRBJ2-7 TRBV6-1 12 ASSEAGDFGKQY
TRBJ1-5 TRBV15 15 ATSRLPGTVSNQPQH
TRBJ2-7 TRBV5-1 13 ASSPGQVSAYEQY
TRBJ2-1 TRBV4-1 14 ASSQDRRVRDNEQF
TRBJ2-7 TRBV5-1 13 ASSRTSGGTYEQY
TRBJ2-3 TRBV3-1 13 ASSPPGQGSDTQY
TRBJ2-3 TRBV30 11 AWSVNPPHTQY
TRBJ2-3 TRBV25-1 11 ASSRQGADTQY
TRBJ2-7 TRBV20-1 10 SASGTRGEQY
TRBJ2-7 TRBV9 13 ASSVAQGWSYEQY
TRBJ1-2 TRBV19 9 ASSTVYGYT
TRBJ2-7 TRBV5-4 13 ASSLGQGIIYEQY
TRBJ1-4 TRBV2 14 ASIPRPAGGGEKLF
TRBJ2-2 TRBV19 12 ASSSGTYTGELF
TRBJ2-2 TRBV7-9 12 ASSLSLYTGELF
TRBJ2-5 TRBV7-9 12 ASSSGEGKETQY
TRBJ2-1 TRBV20-1 15 SAIRHSGTMNYNEQF
TRBJ1-1 TRBV19 14 ASSIGRTQLNTEAF
TRBJ2-3 TRBV5-1 12 ASSPGQRTDTQY
TRBJ2-2 TRBV11-2 14 ASSLQAGGAGGELF
TRBJ1-2 TRBV4-1 12 ASSARDSLYGYT
TRBJ1-4 TRBV6-5 12 ASSYTVGNEKLF
TRBJ2-5 TRBV7-9 10 ASSSPAETQY
TRBJ1-1 TRBV30 11 AWTRGARTEAF
TRBJ2-7 TRBV7-4 12 ASSLDRGAYEQY
TRBJ2-3 TRBV3-1 11 ASSQATTDTQY